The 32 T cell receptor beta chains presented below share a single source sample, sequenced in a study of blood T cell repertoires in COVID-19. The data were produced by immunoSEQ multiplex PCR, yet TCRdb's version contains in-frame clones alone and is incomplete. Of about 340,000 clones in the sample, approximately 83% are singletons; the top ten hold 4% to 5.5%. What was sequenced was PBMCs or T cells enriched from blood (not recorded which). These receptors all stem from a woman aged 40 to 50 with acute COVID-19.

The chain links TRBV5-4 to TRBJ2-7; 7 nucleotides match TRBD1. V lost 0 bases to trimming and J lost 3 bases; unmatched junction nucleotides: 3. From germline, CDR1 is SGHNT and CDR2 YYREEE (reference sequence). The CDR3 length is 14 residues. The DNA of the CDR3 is TGTGCCAGCAGCTTGGAGAACAGGGGCTACGAGCAGTACTTC. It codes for CASSLENRGYEQYF.

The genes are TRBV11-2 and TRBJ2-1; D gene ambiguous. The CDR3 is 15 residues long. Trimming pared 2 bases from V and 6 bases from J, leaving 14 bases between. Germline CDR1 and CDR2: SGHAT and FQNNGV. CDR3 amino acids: CASSLPPLLPNEQFF. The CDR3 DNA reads TGTGCCAGCAGCTTACCCCCCCTCCTACCCAATGAGCAGTTCTTC.

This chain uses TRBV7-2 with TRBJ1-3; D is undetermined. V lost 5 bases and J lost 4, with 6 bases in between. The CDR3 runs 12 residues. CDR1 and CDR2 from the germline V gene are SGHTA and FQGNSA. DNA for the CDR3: TGTGCCAGCAGCCAGAGGGGAAACACCATATATTTT. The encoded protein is CASSQRGNTIYF.

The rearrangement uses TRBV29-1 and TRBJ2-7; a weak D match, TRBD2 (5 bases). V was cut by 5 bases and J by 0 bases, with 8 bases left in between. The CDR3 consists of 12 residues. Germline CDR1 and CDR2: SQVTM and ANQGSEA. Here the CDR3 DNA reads TGCAGCGTTTATCGGGACTCCTACGAGCAGTACTTC. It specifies CSVYRDSYEQYF.

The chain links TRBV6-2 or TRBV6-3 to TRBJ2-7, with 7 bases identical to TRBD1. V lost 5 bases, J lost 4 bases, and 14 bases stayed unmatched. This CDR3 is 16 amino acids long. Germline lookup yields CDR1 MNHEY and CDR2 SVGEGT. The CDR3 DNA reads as TGTGCCAGCAGTCGTTCCACGACAGGGTTTGGTTACGAGCAGTACTTC. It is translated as CASSRSTTGFGYEQYF.

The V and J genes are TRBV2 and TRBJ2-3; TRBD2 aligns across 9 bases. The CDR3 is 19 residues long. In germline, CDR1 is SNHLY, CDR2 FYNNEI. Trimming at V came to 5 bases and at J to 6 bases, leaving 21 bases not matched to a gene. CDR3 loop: CASSMKIWSSGIGVDTQYF. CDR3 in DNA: TGTGCCAGCAGTATGAAAATCTGGTCTAGCGGGATTGGGGTTGATACGCAGTATTTT.

CDR3 sequence: CASSPRTGAYEQYF. CDR3 DNA sequence: TGCGCCAGCAGTCCAAGGACAGGGGCCTACGAGCAGTACTTC. The chain couples TRBV23-1 to TRBJ2-7; 9 bases align to TRBD1. Being an ORF, TRBV23-1 has a function that is uncertain. This CDR3 has 14 residues. Losses at the gene ends were 4 bases for V and 2 bases for J; bases not matched to a gene: 3.

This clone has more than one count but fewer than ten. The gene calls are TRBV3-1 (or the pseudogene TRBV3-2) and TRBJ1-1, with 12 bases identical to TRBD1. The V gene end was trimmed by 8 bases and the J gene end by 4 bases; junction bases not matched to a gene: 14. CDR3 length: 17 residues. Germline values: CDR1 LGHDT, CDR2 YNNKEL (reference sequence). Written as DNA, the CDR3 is TGTGCCAGCGGGAGGGGCGGGACAGGGGGCATCGGCACTGAAGCTTTCTTT. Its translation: CASGRGGTGGIGTEAFF.

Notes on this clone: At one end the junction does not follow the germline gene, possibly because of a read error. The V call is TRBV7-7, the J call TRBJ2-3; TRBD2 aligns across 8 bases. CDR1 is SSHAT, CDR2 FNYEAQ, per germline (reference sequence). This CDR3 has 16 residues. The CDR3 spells CASSPGLVSSTDTQYF. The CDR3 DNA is TGTGCTAGCAGCCCGGGACTAGTTTCTAGCACAGATACGCAGTATTTT.

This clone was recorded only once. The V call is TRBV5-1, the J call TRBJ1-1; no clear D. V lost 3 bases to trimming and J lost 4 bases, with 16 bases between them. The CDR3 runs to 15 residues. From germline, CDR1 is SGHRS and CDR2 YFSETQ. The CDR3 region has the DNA TGCGCCAGCAGCTCGGATCCCGATCGGAGCACTGAAGCTTTCTTT. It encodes CASSSDPDRSTEAFF.

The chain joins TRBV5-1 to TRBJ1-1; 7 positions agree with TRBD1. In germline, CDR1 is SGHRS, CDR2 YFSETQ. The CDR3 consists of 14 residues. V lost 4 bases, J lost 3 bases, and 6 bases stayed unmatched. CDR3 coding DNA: TGCGCCAGCAGCACGGGACAGTTGTACACTGAAGCTTTCTTT. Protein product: CASSTGQLYTEAFF.

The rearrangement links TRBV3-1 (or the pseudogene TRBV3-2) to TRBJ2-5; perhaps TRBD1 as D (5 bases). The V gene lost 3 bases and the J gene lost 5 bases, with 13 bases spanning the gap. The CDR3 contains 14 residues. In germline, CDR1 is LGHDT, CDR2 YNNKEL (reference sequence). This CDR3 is CASSQRQLGETQYF. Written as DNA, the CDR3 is TGTGCCAGCAGCCAGAGACAGCTTGGGGAGACCCAGTACTTC.

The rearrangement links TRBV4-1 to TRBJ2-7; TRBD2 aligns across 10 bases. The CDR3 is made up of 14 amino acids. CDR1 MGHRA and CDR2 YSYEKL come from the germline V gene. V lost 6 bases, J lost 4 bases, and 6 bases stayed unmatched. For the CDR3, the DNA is TGCGCCAGCAGTACGACTAGCGGGTTTTACGAGCAGTACTTC. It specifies CASSTTSGFYEQYF.

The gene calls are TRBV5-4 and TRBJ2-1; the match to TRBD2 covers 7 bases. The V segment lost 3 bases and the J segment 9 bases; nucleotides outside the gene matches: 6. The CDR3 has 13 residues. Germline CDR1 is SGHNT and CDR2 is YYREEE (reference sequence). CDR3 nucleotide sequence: TGTGCCAGCAGCTCCTTAGCTAGCGGTGAGCAGTTCTTC. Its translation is CASSSLASGEQFF.

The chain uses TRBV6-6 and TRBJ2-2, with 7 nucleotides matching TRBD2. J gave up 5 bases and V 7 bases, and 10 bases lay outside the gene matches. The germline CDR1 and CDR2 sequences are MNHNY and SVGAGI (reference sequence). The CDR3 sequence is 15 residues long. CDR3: CASITGGGGTGELFF. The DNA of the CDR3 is TGTGCCAGCATCACGGGAGGAGGCGGGACCGGGGAGCTGTTTTTT.

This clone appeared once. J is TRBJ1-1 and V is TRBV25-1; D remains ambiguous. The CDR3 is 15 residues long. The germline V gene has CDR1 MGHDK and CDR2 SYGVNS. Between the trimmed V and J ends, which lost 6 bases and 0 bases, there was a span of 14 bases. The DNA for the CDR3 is TGTGCCAGCAGCCTAACCGCCACAGTGAACACTGAAGCTTTCTTT. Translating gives CASSLTATVNTEAFF. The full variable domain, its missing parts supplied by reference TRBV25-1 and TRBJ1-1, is EADIYQTPRYLVIGTGKKITLECSQTMGHDKMYWYQQDPGMELHLIHYSYGVNSTEKGDLSSESTVSRIRTEHFPLTLESARPSHTSQYLCASSLTATVNTEAFFGQGTRLTVV.

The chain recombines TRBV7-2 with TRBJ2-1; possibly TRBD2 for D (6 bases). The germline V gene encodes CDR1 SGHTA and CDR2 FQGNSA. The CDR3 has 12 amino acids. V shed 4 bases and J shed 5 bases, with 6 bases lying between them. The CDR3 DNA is TGTGCCAGCAGCTGGACTAACAATGAGCAGTTCTTC. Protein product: CASSWTNNEQFF.

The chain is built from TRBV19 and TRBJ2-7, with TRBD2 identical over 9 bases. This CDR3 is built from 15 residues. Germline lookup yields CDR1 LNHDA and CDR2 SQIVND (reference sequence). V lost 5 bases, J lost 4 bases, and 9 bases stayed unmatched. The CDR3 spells CASSPAGGLLYEQYF. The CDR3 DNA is TGTGCCAGTAGTCCCGCGGGAGGGCTCCTTTACGAGCAGTACTTC.

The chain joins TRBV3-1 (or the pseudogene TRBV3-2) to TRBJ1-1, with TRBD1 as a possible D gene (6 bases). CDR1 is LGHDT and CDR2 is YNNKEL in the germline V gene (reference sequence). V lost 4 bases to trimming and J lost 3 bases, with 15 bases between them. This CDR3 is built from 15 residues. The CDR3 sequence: CASSPRQGWDTEAFF. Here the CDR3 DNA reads TGTGCCAGCAGCCCACGTCAGGGGTGGGACACTGAAGCTTTCTTT.

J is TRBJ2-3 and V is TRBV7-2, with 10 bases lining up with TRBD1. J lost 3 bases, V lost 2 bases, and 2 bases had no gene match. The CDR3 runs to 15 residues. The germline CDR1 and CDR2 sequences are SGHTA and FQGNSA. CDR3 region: CASSLRTGGTDTQYF. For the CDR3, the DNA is TGTGCCAGCAGCTTAAGGACAGGGGGGACAGATACGCAGTATTTT.

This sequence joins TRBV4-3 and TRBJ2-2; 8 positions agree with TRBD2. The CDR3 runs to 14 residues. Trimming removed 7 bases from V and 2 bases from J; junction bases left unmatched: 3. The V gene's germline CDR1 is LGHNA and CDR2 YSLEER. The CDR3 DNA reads TGCGCCAGCACGAGCGGGAGAAACACCGGGGAGCTGTTTTTT. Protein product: CASTSGRNTGELFF.

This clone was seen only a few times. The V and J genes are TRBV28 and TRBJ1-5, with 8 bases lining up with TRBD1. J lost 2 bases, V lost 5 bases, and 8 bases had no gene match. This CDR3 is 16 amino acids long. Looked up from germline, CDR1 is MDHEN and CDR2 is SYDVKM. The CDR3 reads CASSPDDRGGNQPQHF. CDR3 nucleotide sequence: TGTGCCAGCAGTCCCGATGACAGGGGTGGCAATCAGCCCCAGCATTTT. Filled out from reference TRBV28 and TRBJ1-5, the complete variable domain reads DVKVTQSSRYLVKRTGEKVFLECVQDMDHENMFWYRQDPGLGLRLIYFSYDVKMKEKGDIPEGYSVSREKKERFSLILESASTNQTSMYLCASSPDDRGGNQPQHFGDGTRLSIL.

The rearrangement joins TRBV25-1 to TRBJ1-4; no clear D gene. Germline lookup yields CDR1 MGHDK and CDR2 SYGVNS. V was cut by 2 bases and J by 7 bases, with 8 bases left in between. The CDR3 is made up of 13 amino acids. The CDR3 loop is CASSEPGIEKLFF. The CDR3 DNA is TGTGCCAGCAGTGAACCGGGAATTGAAAAACTGTTTTTT.

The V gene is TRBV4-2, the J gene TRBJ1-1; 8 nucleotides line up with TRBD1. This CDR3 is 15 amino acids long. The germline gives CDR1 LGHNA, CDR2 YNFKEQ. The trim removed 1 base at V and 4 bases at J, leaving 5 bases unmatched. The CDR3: CASSQAGQGSTEAFF. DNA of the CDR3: TGTGCCAGCAGCCAAGCCGGACAGGGCAGCACTGAAGCTTTCTTT.

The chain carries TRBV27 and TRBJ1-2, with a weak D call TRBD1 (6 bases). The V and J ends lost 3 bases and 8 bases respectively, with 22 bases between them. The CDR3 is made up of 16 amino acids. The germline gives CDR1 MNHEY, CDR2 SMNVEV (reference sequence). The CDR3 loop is CASSFSLQGQGGGYTF. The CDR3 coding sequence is TGTGCCAGCAGTTTCAGCCTTCAGGGGCAAGGCGGCGGCTACACCTTC.

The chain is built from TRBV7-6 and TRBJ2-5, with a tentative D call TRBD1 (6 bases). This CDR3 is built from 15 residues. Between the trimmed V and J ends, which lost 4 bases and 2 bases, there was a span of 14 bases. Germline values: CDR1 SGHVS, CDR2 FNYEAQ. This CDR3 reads CASSSNDRTQETQYF. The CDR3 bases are TGTGCCAGCAGCTCGAACGACAGGACTCAAGAGACCCAGTACTTC.

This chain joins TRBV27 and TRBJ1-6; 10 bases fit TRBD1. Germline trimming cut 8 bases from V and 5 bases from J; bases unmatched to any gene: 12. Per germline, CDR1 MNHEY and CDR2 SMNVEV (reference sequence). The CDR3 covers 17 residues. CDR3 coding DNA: TGTGCCAGCCGATTCGGGTCGGGGACAGGGGATAATTCACCCCTCCACTTT. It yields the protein CASRFGSGTGDNSPLHF.

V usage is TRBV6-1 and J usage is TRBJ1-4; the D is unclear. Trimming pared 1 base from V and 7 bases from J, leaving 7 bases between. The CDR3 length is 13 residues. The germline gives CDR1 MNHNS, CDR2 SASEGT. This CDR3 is CASSEGGSEKLFF. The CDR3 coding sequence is TGTGCCAGCAGTGAAGGAGGGAGTGAAAAACTGTTTTTT.

CDR3 DNA: TGTGCCAGCAGTCCAACTGGGACAGGCTATGGCTACACCTTC. Its protein is CASSPTGTGYGYTF. The V call is TRBV2, the J call TRBJ1-2; 8 bases map to TRBD1. With 5 bases clipped from V and 4 bases from J, the junction kept 6 bases outside the gene matches. This CDR3 is built from 14 residues. Germline V gene data show CDR1 as SNHLY and CDR2 as FYNNEI.

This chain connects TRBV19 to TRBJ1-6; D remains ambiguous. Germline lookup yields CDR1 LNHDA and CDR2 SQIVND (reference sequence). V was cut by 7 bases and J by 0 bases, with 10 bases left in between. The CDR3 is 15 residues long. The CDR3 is CASIRESSYNSPLHF. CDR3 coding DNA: TGTGCCAGTATTCGGGAGAGCTCCTATAATTCACCCCTCCACTTT.

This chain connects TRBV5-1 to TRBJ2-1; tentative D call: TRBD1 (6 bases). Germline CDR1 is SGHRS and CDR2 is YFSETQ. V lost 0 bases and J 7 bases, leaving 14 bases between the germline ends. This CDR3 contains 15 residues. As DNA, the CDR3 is TGCGCCAGCAGCTTGGACAGGGCGTTTGTGAATGAGCAGTTCTTC. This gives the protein CASSLDRAFVNEQFF.

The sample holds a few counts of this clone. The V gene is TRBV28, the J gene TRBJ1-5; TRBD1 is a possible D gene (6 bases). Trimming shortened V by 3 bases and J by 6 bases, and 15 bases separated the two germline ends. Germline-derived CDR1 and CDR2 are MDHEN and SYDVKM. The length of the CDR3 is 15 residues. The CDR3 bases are TGTGCCAGCAGTTTTTTCACAGGGATTGTTCAGCCCCAGCATTTT. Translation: CASSFFTGIVQPQHF.